Presented here are 17 T cell receptor beta chains from one specimen sequenced in a study of blood T cell repertoires in COVID-19 (dated by TCRdb to between 2020 and 2021). The library came from the immunoSEQ multiplex PCR assay. Imported from immuneACCESS, the table was reduced by TCRdb to in-frame sequences with V and J called. These copies leave out some clones; in studies compared against another copy, an unresolved V gene accounts for under half, and the cause of the remainder is not known. For this sample there are 98,000 or so clones; roughly four fifths appear just once. The top ten constitute approximately 3.4% of the sample. The sequencing input was peripheral blood. The receptors derive from a woman aged 80 or over with active or convalescent COVID-19.

This chain uses TRBV27 with TRBJ1-1, with 7 positions matching TRBD1. The junction had 8 bases not matched to a gene; V was cut back by 6 bases and J by 4 bases. The CDR3 totals 14 residues. Germline CDR1 MNHEY, CDR2 SMNVEV (reference sequence). CDR3 amino acids: CASSLRGYSTEAFF. The CDR3 DNA reads as TGTGCCAGCAGCCTCAGGGGGTACAGCACTGAAGCTTTCTTT.

In its sample, this clone was seen many times. Germline is not matched at one junction end, which may reflect a read error. The chain has TRBV7-7 and TRBJ1-1; D call uncertain. CDR1 and CDR2 from the germline V gene are SSHAT and FNYEAQ (reference sequence). The CDR3 covers 13 residues. The CDR3 region has the DNA TGTGCTAGCAGCCTACAGAGAAACACTGAAGCTTTCTTT. Its protein product is CASSLQRNTEAFF.

Comment on this clone: This specimen includes other DNA sequences encoding the same CDR3. The genes are TRBV10-3 and TRBJ1-2; D is possibly TRBD1 (5 bases). The V and J ends lost 5 bases and 1 base respectively, with 8 bases between them. This CDR3 is 13 amino acids long. Germline CDR1 is ENHRY and CDR2 is SYGVKD. The CDR3 is CAISRDSNYGYTF. DNA for the CDR3: TGTGCCATCAGTCGCGACAGTAACTATGGCTACACCTTC.

The CDR3 is CASSSSVNTGELFF. The DNA for the CDR3 is TGCGCCAGCAGCTCTAGCGTGAACACCGGGGAGCTGTTTTTT. The gene calls are TRBV5-1 and TRBJ2-2; tentative D call: TRBD2 (6 bases). This CDR3 comprises 14 residues. Trimming shortened V by 3 bases and J by 1 base, and 7 bases separated the two germline ends. CDR1 SGHRS and CDR2 YFSETQ come from the germline V gene.

The chain combines TRBV19 with TRBJ1-3, with D possibly TRBD1 on 6 matching bases. Trimming pared 5 bases from V and 0 bases from J, leaving 23 bases between. CDR1 and CDR2 (germline): LNHDA, SQIVND (reference sequence). The CDR3 contains 19 residues. The CDR3 spells CASSSRPSVTGLSGNTIYF. The DNA of the CDR3 is TGTGCCAGTAGTTCCCGCCCCTCAGTGACAGGACTCTCTGGAAACACCATATATTTT. Supplemented by reference TRBV19 and TRBJ1-3, the full variable domain reads DGGITQSPKYLFRKEGQNVTLSCEQNLNHDAMYWYRQDPGQGLRLIYYSQIVNDFQKGDIAEGYSVSREKKESFPLTVTSAQKNPTAFYLCASSSRPSVTGLSGNTIYFGEGSWLTVV.

The gene calls are TRBV15 and TRBJ1-3, with D unresolved. The ends were cut back, 5 bases at V and 0 bases at J, with 17 bases in the middle. The CDR3 runs to 17 residues. Germline CDR1 LNHNV, CDR2 YYDKDF (reference sequence). The CDR3 loop is CATSDRLRTSSGNTIYF. Written as DNA, the CDR3 is TGTGCCACCAGCGACCGACTAAGGACGTCCTCTGGAAACACCATATATTTT.

V gene TRBV2 combines with J gene TRBJ1-1, with no clear D. V lost 7 bases to trimming and J lost 0 bases, with 15 bases between them. The CDR3 contains 15 residues. CDR1 and CDR2 from the germline V gene are SNHLY and FYNNEI. CDR3 sequence: CASKGESYMNTEAFF. The CDR3, as DNA: TGTGCCAGCAAGGGAGAGAGTTACATGAACACTGAAGCTTTCTTT.

This sequence joins TRBV7-2 and TRBJ1-2; D ambiguous. The CDR3 loop spans 12 amino acids. Germline values: CDR1 SGHTA, CDR2 FQGNSA. The V and J ends lost 5 bases and 10 bases respectively, with 14 bases between them. The CDR3 loop reads CASSTGGFDYTF. CDR3 nucleotides: TGTGCCAGCAGCACGGGAGGGTTTGACTACACCTTC.

This clone appeared once. This chain connects TRBV7-2 to TRBJ2-3; TRBD1 aligns across 11 bases. J gave up 3 bases and V 6 bases, and 5 bases lay outside the gene matches. This CDR3 region has 15 residues. Germline-derived CDR1 and CDR2 are SGHTA and FQGNSA. In DNA, the CDR3 is TGTGCCAGCAGGGAGGGACAGGGGGGGACAGATACGCAGTATTTT. Translation: CASREGQGGTDTQYF. Looking up the rest from reference TRBV7-2 and TRBJ2-3 gives the full variable domain: GAGVSQSPSNKVTEKGKDVELRCDPISGHTALYWYRQSLGQGLEFLIYFQGNSAPDKSGLPSDRFSAERTGGSVSTLTIQRTQQEDSAVYLCASREGQGGTDTQYFGPGTRLTVL.

The V gene is TRBV9, the J gene TRBJ2-1; TRBD2 matches 8 bases. V lost 0 bases and J lost 4; bases outside the gene matches: 6. The length of the CDR3 is 16 residues. The germline gives CDR1 SGDLS, CDR2 YYNGEE. This CDR3 reads CASSVVSGGPYNEQFF. CDR3 nucleotides: TGTGCCAGCAGCGTAGTCAGCGGGGGCCCGTACAATGAGCAGTTCTTC.

The chain carries TRBV30 and TRBJ2-3; 8 positions agree with TRBD2. The CDR3 extends over 15 amino acids. Per the germline V gene, CDR1 is GTSNPN and CDR2 is SVGIG (reference sequence). Trimming at V came to 4 bases and at J to 0 bases, leaving 6 bases not matched to a gene. CDR3 DNA: TGTGCCTGGACGTTAACTAGCGGAAGCACAGATACGCAGTATTTT. Its protein product is CAWTLTSGSTDTQYF.

As to this clone: The sample carries other DNA sequences with the same CDR3. This sequence joins TRBV5-4 and TRBJ2-5; 9 bases are a match to TRBD2. Germline V lookup: CDR1 SGHNT, CDR2 YYREEE (reference sequence). V was pared by 0 bases and J by 5 bases, with 8 bases of the junction left unmatched. There are 16 residues in the CDR3. The CDR3: CASSLGAGGPGETQYF. The CDR3 DNA follows: TGTGCCAGCAGCTTGGGTGCGGGGGGGCCGGGGGAGACCCAGTACTTC. Full variable domain (outside the CDR3, taken from reference TRBV5-4 and TRBJ2-5): ETGVTQSPTHLIKTRGQQVTLRCSSQSGHNTVSWYQQALGQGPQFIFQYYREEENGRGNFPPRFSGLQFPNYSSELNVNALELDDSALYLCASSLGAGGPGETQYFGPGTRLLVL.

The V gene is TRBV15, the J gene TRBJ2-1; 15 nucleotides align to TRBD2. The V and J ends lost 4 bases and 4 bases, in that order; junction bases with no gene match: 5. This CDR3 comprises 17 residues. The germline V gene encodes CDR1 LNHNV and CDR2 YYDKDF (reference sequence). The CDR3 reads CATSTQGLAGGYNEQFF. The CDR3 DNA reads TGTGCCACCAGCACCCAGGGACTAGCGGGAGGATACAATGAGCAGTTCTTC.

This clone has more than one count but fewer than ten. V and J are TRBV28 and TRBJ1-4; TRBD1 aligns across 9 bases. Trimming at V came to 6 bases and at J to 6 bases, leaving 8 bases not matched to a gene. Germline V gene data show CDR1 as MDHEN and CDR2 as SYDVKM. This CDR3 contains 15 residues. The CDR3 region is CASRKQGAKYEKLFF. The CDR3 nucleotides are TGTGCCAGCAGAAAACAGGGGGCGAAATATGAAAAACTGTTTTTT. The whole variable domain, remainder taken from reference TRBV28 and TRBJ1-4, is DVKVTQSSRYLVKRTGEKVFLECVQDMDHENMFWYRQDPGLGLRLIYFSYDVKMKEKGDIPEGYSVSREKKERFSLILESASTNQTSMYLCASRKQGAKYEKLFFGSGTQLSVL.

The V and J genes are TRBV4-1 and TRBJ1-5; TRBD1 aligns across 12 bases. Germline loops: CDR1 MGHRA, CDR2 YSYEKL. The CDR3 extends over 17 amino acids. V lost 0 bases to trimming and J lost 6 bases; unmatched junction nucleotides: 6. The CDR3 reads CASSQEPPGQGAQPQHF. CDR3 DNA: TGCGCCAGCAGCCAAGAACCTCCGGGACAGGGGGCTCAGCCCCAGCATTTT.

V gene TRBV27 combines with J gene TRBJ1-1; no clear D. The CDR3 totals 13 residues. The V gene lost 6 bases and the J gene lost 6 bases, with 14 bases spanning the gap. CDR1 and CDR2 (germline): MNHEY, SMNVEV (reference sequence). CDR3 residues: CASRLNGNAEAFF. In DNA, the CDR3 is TGTGCCAGCAGGCTTAACGGGAATGCTGAAGCTTTCTTT.

The genes are TRBV29-1 and TRBJ1-3; D is undetermined. Germline lookup yields CDR1 SQVTM and CDR2 ANQGSEA. V lost 6 bases and J 4 bases, leaving 10 bases between the germline ends. The CDR3 length is 12 residues. The CDR3 loop reads CSVEEQGNTIYF. The CDR3, as DNA: TGCAGCGTGGAGGAACAGGGAAACACCATATATTTT.